The source of this T cell receptor beta chain is a study of blood T cell repertoires in COVID-19. For the study at large: PBMCs, B-cell-depleted T cells, or T cells were the source of the cDNA or gDNA that made up the material.

There are 14 residues in the CDR3. From germline, CDR1 is ENHRY and CDR2 SYGVKD. Trimming shortened V by 4 bases and J by 1 base, and 7 bases separated the two germline ends. Original handling: Reference gene primers were amplified, and this amplification served to estimate nucleated cell counts. The assay was immunoSEQ multiplex PCR, and TCRdb's table has in-frame clones only and misses some. V and J calls and clone size are given by that table; D and trimming were obtained from the DNA. There are about 110,000 clones in the sample; over 65% occur only once, and under 9.5% lies in the top ten. The chain has TRBV10-3 and TRBJ2-2; D is undetermined. Sequenced: peripheral blood. The clonotype originates from a woman in her thirties or forties with acute or convalescent COVID-19. CDR3 coding DNA: TGTGCCATCAGTGCTCAGGAGAACACCGGGGAGCTGTTTTTT. Protein product: CAISAQENTGELFF.